The 9 T cell receptor beta chains below all came from one sample that was sequenced in a study of lung T cells in sarcoidosis with Löfgren's syndrome. TCRdb re-derived calls from the reads in MiXCR, one entry per CDR3 protein. The table includes 9,000 or so distinct CDR3 sequences, 20% detected once. The sample was CD4+ T cells from bronchoalveolar lavage. These receptors were collected from a human donor with sarcoidosis (Löfgren's syndrome or another form), or a control subject (not recorded which).

There are many counts of this clonotype. The rearrangement uses TRBV19 and TRBJ2-3; 9 bases are a match to TRBD1. Losses at the gene ends were 5 bases for V and 2 bases for J; bases not matched to a gene: 5. CDR3 length equals 15 residues. The germline gives CDR1 LNHDA, CDR2 SQIVND (reference sequence). The CDR3 sequence: CASSARDRDTDTQYF. CDR3 DNA sequence: TGTGCCAGTAGTGCCCGGGACAGGGACACAGATACGCAGTATTTT.

Ten or more counts support this clonotype. This rearrangement joins TRBV5-4 to TRBJ1-4; no definite D call. Per germline, CDR1 SGHNT and CDR2 YYREEE (reference sequence). This CDR3 has 15 residues. Trimming removed 4 bases from V and 0 bases from J, with 10 bases in between. This chain's CDR3 is CASSQDRATNEKLFF. The CDR3 nucleotides read TGTGCCAGCAGCCAGGACCGTGCAACTAATGAAAAACTGTTTTTT.

Relative to its sample, this clonotype is large. The chain recombines TRBV15 with TRBJ1-1; D is unresolved. The length of the CDR3 is 12 residues. Germline values: CDR1 LNHNV, CDR2 YYDKDF (reference sequence). CDR3 in amino acids: CGQPGENTEAFF. The CDR3 DNA is TGTGGCCAGCCCGGGGAAAACACTGAAGCTTTCTTT.

A word on this clonotype: This sequence may be a read error, since a much larger clone differs from it by one base. CDR3 DNA sequence: TGTGCCAGCAGCTTAGTTCCCGCGAGGGAAAGGGCCGGGGAGCTGCTTTTT. It specifies CASSLVPARERAGELLF. J is TRBJ2-2 and V is TRBV7-3; the D gene is possibly TRBD2 (5 bases). Germline V CDR1 and CDR2: SGHTA, FQGTGA. This CDR3 spans 17 amino acids.

This clonotype was detected ten times or more. This rearrangement joins TRBV20-1 to TRBJ2-1; D assignment may be TRBD1 or TRBD2 (6 bases each). Germline V gives CDR1 DFQATT, CDR2 SNEGSKA (reference sequence). The CDR3 runs 14 residues. Between the trimmed V and J ends, which lost 1 base and 2 bases, there was a span of 9 bases. The CDR3 reads CSARAGGAYNEQFF. The CDR3 DNA sequence: TGCAGTGCTAGAGCCGGGGGCGCCTACAATGAGCAGTTCTTC.

This clonotype was counted at least ten times. This CDR3 reads CASSLAVDLGEAFF. In DNA form, the CDR3 reads TGCGCCAGCAGCTTGGCCGTGGACCTGGGTGAAGCTTTCTTT. The gene calls are TRBV5-1 and TRBJ1-1; D is unclear. This CDR3 has 14 amino acids. V was clipped by 0 bases and J by 7 bases, with 13 bases between them. Looked up from germline, CDR1 is SGHRS and CDR2 is YFSETQ.

Relative to its sample, this clonotype is medium-sized. The chain combines TRBV20-1 with TRBJ1-5; no firm D call. The CDR3 runs 14 residues. Trimming left V 3 bases short and J 0 bases short, with 9 bases between. The germline CDR1 and CDR2 sequences are DFQATT and SNEGSKA (reference sequence). CDR3 loop: CSASPVNSNQPQHF. The CDR3 DNA reads TGCAGTGCTAGCCCGGTCAATAGCAATCAGCCCCAGCATTTT.

This clonotype was observed many times. One end of the junction does not line up with germline, which may come from a read error. The chain uses TRBV4-2 and TRBJ2-7, with TRBD2 identical over 7 bases. Germline loops: CDR1 LGHNA, CDR2 YNFKEQ. The CDR3 runs to 14 residues. This CDR3 is CASSQGEGVYEQYF. The CDR3 DNA follows: TGTGCCAGCAGTCAAGGGGAGGGAGTATACGAGCAGTACTTC.

This clonotype was found many times. The chain couples TRBV12-3 or TRBV12-4 to TRBJ1-1; D not certain. The V and J ends lost 2 bases and 2 bases respectively, with 12 bases between them. The CDR3 covers 15 residues. For the CDR3, the DNA is TGTGCCAGCAGTTTAAAAGGTCAGGCCAACACTGAAGCTTTCTTT. This translates into CASSLKGQANTEAFF.